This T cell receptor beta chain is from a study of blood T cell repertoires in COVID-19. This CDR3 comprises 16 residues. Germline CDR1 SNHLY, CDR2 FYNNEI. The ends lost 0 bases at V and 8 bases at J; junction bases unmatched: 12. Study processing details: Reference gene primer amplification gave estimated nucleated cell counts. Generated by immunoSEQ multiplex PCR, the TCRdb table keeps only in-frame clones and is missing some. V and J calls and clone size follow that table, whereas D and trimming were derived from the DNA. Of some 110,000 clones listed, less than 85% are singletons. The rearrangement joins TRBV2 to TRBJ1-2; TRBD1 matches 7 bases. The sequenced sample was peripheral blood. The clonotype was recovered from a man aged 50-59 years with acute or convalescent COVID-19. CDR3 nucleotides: TGTGCCAGCAGTGAAGCTCTTTTCGGCCTACAGGGGGGCTACACCTTC. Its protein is CASSEALFGLQGGYTF.